The clone carrying this T cell receptor (beta chain) was recorded once. The antigen is undetermined. As part of library construction, unique molecular identifiers were attached to individual cDNA molecules. A single record per CDR3 protein comes from TCRdb applying MiXCR to the 5' RACE reads. Counted here are 95,000 to 150,000 distinct CDR3 sequences, about 16% occurring once; the ten biggest clones make up less than 25%. The CDR3 loop spans 13 amino acids. Looked up from germline, CDR1 is SGHRS and CDR2 is YFSETQ. V lost 2 bases and J 4 bases, leaving 10 bases between the germline ends. The sample belongs to a study of early T cells in non-severe SARS-CoV-2 infection. In the study overall: Bulk RNA isolated from unsorted whole blood underwent sequencing; chains were not paired. Points from the study as a whole: Anti-spike CD8 responses were favored by VDJdb matching, which missed private and CD4 specificities.

The sequence derives from an adult who was a healthcare worker with PCR-confirmed SARS-CoV-2 infection or an uninfected control (not recorded which). Sequencing was performed on whole blood. The chain links TRBV5-1 to TRBJ2-7; no clear D. The CDR3 loop reads CASSLPGVYEQYF. DNA of the CDR3: TGCGCCAGCAGCTTACCTGGAGTTTACGAGCAGTACTTC.